This record concerns one TCR beta chain sequence. The antigen remains undetermined. These data belong to a study of glioma-infiltrating T cells. The CDR3 consists of 13 residues. With 2 bases removed from V and 4 bases from J, the gap between germline ends came to 8 bases. CDR1 is MNHEY and CDR2 is SVGEGT in the germline V gene. Amplification of TCR alpha and beta CDR3 regions from RNA used iRepertoire nested multiplex PCR. One-step reverse transcription and amplification started from approximately 100-400 ng of tissue mRNA or PBMC total RNA. TCRdb passed the multiplex PCR reads through MiXCR, listing each CDR3 protein once. The sample holds over 140,000 distinct CDR3 sequences, 39% seen once. Study findings and constraints: Only very few CDR3 sequences appeared in both tissue and blood. Above-expected tissue-blood divergence occurred in all gliomas, most in low-grade ones.

Material: glioma tissue, nonneoplastic brain tissue, or PBMCs (not recorded which). The sequence was obtained from a human donor with low-grade glioma or glioblastoma, undergoing nonglioma brain surgery, or in good health (not recorded which). The chain links TRBV6-2 or TRBV6-3 to TRBJ1-1; a weak D match, TRBD1 (6 bases). Here the CDR3 reads CASSYLDSTEAFF. The CDR3 DNA follows: TGTGCCAGCAGTTACCTGGACAGCACTGAAGCTTTCTTT.